The next 10 T cell receptor beta chains were all read from a single sample in a study of cytomegalovirus exposure and HLA in healthy donors. PCR primers comprised 60 Vbeta and 13 Jbeta primers. Clones were read by immunoSEQ multiplex PCR, and TCRdb kept only the in-frame ones, dropping some. The sample holds 200,000 to 250,000 clones; around 75% are singletons and the top ten take 1.8%. The sequenced sample was PBMCs. The receptors come from a woman aged 30 to 39 in good health and CMV-seronegative.

V gene TRBV2 combines with J gene TRBJ2-2; D remains unclear. Germline CDR1 reads SNHLY; CDR2 reads FYNNEI. Between the trimmed V and J ends, which lost 5 bases and 6 bases, there was a span of 10 bases. The CDR3 is 13 residues long. The CDR3 region is CASSPVPAGELFF. Written as DNA, the CDR3 is TGTGCCAGCAGTCCCGTTCCGGCCGGGGAGCTGTTTTTT.

V and J are TRBV7-8 and TRBJ1-1; no clear D. The CDR3 loop spans 15 amino acids. The ends were cut back, 8 bases at V and 1 base at J, with 17 bases in the middle. The germline CDR1 and CDR2 sequences are SGHVS and FQNEAQ. CDR3 DNA sequence: TGTGCCAGCCTAGGAGAATCGGTCGGGAACACTGAAGCTTTCTTT. Protein sequence: CASLGESVGNTEAFF.

The chain is built from TRBV5-5 and TRBJ1-2; perhaps TRBD1 as D (6 bases). The ends were cut back, 0 bases at V and 6 bases at J, with 12 bases in the middle. From germline, CDR1 is SGHKS and CDR2 YYEKEE (reference sequence). CDR3 length: 14 residues. CDR3 sequence reads: CASSLAVSGDGYTF. DNA for the CDR3: TGTGCCAGCAGCTTGGCCGTTTCAGGGGATGGCTACACCTTC.

The chain couples TRBV2 to TRBJ1-2; D not certain. V lost 8 bases and J lost 4, with 11 bases in between. Germline V CDR1 and CDR2: SNHLY, FYNNEI. The length of the CDR3 is 12 residues. The CDR3 DNA follows: TGTGCCAGCGGAGAATCGGGCTATGGCTACACCTTC. This codes for CASGESGYGYTF.

The chain employs TRBV15 and TRBJ2-3, with D perhaps matching TRBD2 (5 bases). Germline CDR1 LNHNV, CDR2 YYDKDF (reference sequence). CDR3 length: 15 amino acids. V was cut by 0 bases and J by 2 bases, with 9 bases left in between. CDR3 protein: CATSRDGLNTDTQYF. For the CDR3, the DNA is TGTGCCACCAGCAGAGACGGACTGAACACAGATACGCAGTATTTT.

This chain joins TRBV7-3 and TRBJ1-5; D is uncertain. V was clipped by 5 bases and J by 3 bases, with 17 bases between them. Germline CDR1 and CDR2: SGHTA and FQGTGA. This CDR3 spans 16 amino acids. CDR3 in DNA: TGTGCCAGCAGCCCCCCGGGAGAGATCCTCAATCAGCCCCAGCATTTT. As protein: CASSPPGEILNQPQHF.

Comment on this clone: One end of the junction varies from germline; a read error may be responsible. The chain has TRBV7-7 and TRBJ2-1; D might be TRBD2 (6 bases). Germline CDR1 SSHAT, CDR2 FNYEAQ (reference sequence). The CDR3 is 15 residues long. The CDR3 loop is CASSLAPGGGNEQFF. CDR3 bases: TGTGCTAGCAGCTTAGCACCTGGTGGAGGGAATGAGCAGTTCTTC. Together with reference TRBV7-7 and TRBJ2-1, the CDR3 gives the full variable domain: GAGVSQSPRYKVTKRGQDVTLRCDPISSHATLYWYQQALGQGPEFLTYFNYEAQPDKSGLPSDRFSAERPEGSISTLTIQRTEQRDSAMYRCASSLAPGGGNEQFFGPGTRLTVL.

The table lists this clone with a few counts. The V gene is TRBV6-1, the J gene TRBJ1-4; no clear D gene. Germline loops: CDR1 MNHNS, CDR2 SASEGT. The ends were cut back, 3 bases at V and 0 bases at J, with 11 bases in the middle. There are 16 residues in the CDR3. CDR3 sequence: CASSDLAGATNEKLFF. DNA for the CDR3: TGTGCCAGCAGTGATTTGGCGGGTGCAACTAATGAAAAACTGTTTTTT.

V gene TRBV28 combines with J gene TRBJ1-2, with 7 bases lining up with TRBD1. V lost 7 bases and J lost 3; bases outside the gene matches: 2. Germline loops: CDR1 MDHEN, CDR2 SYDVKM. The CDR3 extends over 12 amino acids. CDR3 nucleotide sequence: TGTGCCAGCAAGGACAGGTACTATGGCTACACCTTC. Its translation: CASKDRYYGYTF.

J is TRBJ2-1 and V is TRBV21-1; the D segment call TRBD2 is taken from the table without a DNA check. TRBV21-1 constitutes a pseudogene. The CDR3 has 16 amino acids. The CDR3 coding sequence is TGTGCCAGCAGCCGACGCTCGGGATACCCATACAATGAGCAGTTCTTC. Amino acids: CASSRRSGYPYNEQFF.